This TCR beta chain derives from a study of T cell responses to AZD1222 COVID-19 vaccine. Assay: immunoSEQ multiplex PCR; the TCRdb copy retains only in-frame clones and omits some. This table holds 150,000 to 200,000 clones, around 90% found once. As concerns this clone: The target antigen is unknown.

Regarding the study as a whole: Among AZD1222 vaccinees, only six or seven were seropositive at baseline. Donors skewed white British and female; clonal diversity was possibly underestimated.

The sequencing here drew on peripheral blood, taken 28 days after the second AZD1222 dose. This clonotype originated in an adult who received the AZD1222 COVID-19 vaccine.

CDR3 coding DNA: TGTGCCAGTAGTATAGTAACATGGAACACTGAAGCTTTCTTT. Translated: CASSIVTWNTEAFF. The rearrangement uses TRBV19 and TRBJ1-1; no reliable D call. The CDR3 extends over 14 amino acids. V gave up 1 base and J gave up 1 base, with 7 bases separating them. Germline V gene data show CDR1 as LNHDA and CDR2 as SQIVND (reference sequence). Supplemented by reference TRBV19 and TRBJ1-1, the full variable domain reads DGGITQSPKYLFRKEGQNVTLSCEQNLNHDAMYWYRQDPGQGLRLIYYSQIVNDFQKGDIAEGYSVSREKKESFPLTVTSAQKNPTAFYLCASSIVTWNTEAFFGQGTRLTVV.